This entry describes one TCR beta chain. Sequencing used immunoSEQ multiplex PCR; TCRdb keeps in-frame clones, though not all of them. The data show fewer than 300,000 clones, about nine tenths seen once. This sample is drawn from a study of blood T cell repertoires in COVID-19. Across the study: The samples span acute and convalescent COVID-19 from the United States, Italy and Spain.

This CDR3 is 18 amino acids long. Germline assignment: CDR1 KGHSH and CDR2 LQKENI. The V segment lost 0 bases and the J segment 3 bases; nucleotides outside the gene matches: 9. Patients of the Seattle cohort, enrolled during active infection, were followed longitudinally. This TCR was recovered from a young woman with COVID-19, enrolled during active disease. V and J are TRBV18 and TRBJ2-2; 8 bases match TRBD2. The specimen sequenced was peripheral blood. CDR3 residues: CASSPPGWTGGDTGELFF. CDR3 nucleotide sequence: TGTGCCAGCTCACCACCGGGCTGGACGGGAGGGGACACCGGGGAGCTGTTTTTT.